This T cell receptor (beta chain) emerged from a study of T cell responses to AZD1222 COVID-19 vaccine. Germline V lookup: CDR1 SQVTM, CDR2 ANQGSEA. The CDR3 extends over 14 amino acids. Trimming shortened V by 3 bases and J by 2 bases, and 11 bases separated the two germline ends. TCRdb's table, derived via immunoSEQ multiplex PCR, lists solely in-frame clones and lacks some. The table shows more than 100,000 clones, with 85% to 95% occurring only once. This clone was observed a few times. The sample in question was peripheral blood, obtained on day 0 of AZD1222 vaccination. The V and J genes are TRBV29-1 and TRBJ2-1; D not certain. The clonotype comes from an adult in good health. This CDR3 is CSVDPAKTYNEQFF. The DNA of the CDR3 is TGCAGCGTTGACCCTGCTAAAACCTACAATGAGCAGTTCTTC.